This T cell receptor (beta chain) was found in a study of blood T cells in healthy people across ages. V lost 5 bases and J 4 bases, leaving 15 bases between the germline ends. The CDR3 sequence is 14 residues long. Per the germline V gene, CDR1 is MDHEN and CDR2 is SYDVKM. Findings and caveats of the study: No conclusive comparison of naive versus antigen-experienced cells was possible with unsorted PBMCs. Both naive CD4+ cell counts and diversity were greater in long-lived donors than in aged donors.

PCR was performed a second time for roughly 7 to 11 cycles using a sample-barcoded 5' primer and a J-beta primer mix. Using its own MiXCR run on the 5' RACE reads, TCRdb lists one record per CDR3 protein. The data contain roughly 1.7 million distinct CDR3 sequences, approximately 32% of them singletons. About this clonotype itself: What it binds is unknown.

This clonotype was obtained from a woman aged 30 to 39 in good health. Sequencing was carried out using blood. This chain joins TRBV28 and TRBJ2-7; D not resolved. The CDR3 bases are TGTGCCAGCAGTCTCATCCCCACGCGATACGAGCAGTACTTC. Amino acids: CASSLIPTRYEQYF.